Given below is one T cell receptor beta chain in context. As yet, its antigen is unknown. The CDR3 is made up of 16 amino acids. CDR1 is SGHRS and CDR2 is YFSETQ in the germline V gene. The ends lost 4 bases at V and 4 bases at J; junction bases unmatched: 5. The sample belongs to a study of T cell responses to AZD1222 COVID-19 vaccine. Overall study results and limits: Within unmutated variant regions lay the reported targets of nearly half of spike-specific TCRs. All repertoire sampling was performed exclusively after the peak T cell response. Across the whole spike, CD4 TCRs peaked at regions 160-218 and 743-854.

Data came from immunoSEQ multiplex PCR; TCRdb stores just in-frame clones and leaves some out. The data show more than 150,000 clones, with 70% to 90% seen just once and 5% to 7% held by the top ten. The source material was peripheral blood, sampled on day 0 of AZD1222 vaccination. This clonotype was sampled from an adult in good health. The genes are TRBV5-1 and TRBJ2-2, with 12 bases aligning to TRBD2. The CDR3 bases are TGCGCCAGCAGCCTACTAGCGGGAGGCGGCACCGGGGAGCTGTTTTTT. This gives the protein CASSLLAGGGTGELFF. Filled out from reference TRBV5-1 and TRBJ2-2, the complete variable domain reads KAGVTQTPRYLIKTRGQQVTLSCSPISGHRSVSWYQQTPGQGLQFLFEYFSETQRNKGNFPGRFSGRQFSNSRSEMNVSTLELGDSALYLCASSLLAGGGTGELFFGEGSRLTVL.